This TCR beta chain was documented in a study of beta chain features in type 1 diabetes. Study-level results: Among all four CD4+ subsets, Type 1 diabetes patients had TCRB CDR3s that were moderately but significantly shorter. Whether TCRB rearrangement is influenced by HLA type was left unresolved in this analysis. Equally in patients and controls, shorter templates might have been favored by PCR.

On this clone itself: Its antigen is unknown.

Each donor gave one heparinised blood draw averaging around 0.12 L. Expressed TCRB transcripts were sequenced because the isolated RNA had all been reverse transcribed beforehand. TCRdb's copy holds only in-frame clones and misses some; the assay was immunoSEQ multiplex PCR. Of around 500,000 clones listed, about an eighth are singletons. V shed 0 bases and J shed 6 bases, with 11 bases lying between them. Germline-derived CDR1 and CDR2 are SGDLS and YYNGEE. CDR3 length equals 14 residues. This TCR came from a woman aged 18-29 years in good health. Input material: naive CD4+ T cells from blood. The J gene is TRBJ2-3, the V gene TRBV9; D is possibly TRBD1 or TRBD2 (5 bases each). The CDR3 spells CASSVGQGVDTQYF. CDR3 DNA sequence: TGTGCCAGCAGCGTAGGTCAGGGAGTGGATACGCAGTATTTT.